Presented here are 26 T cell receptor beta chains from one specimen sequenced in a study of T cell responses to AZD1222 COVID-19 vaccine. The repertoire was sequenced with immunoSEQ multiplex PCR; TCRdb's copy has only in-frame clones and lacks some. The top ten clones hold approximately 1.4% of a sample with about 130,000 clones, about nine tenths of them seen once. Sequencing was performed on peripheral blood, taken on day 0 of AZD1222 vaccination. Source of these receptors: an adult in good health.

The table lists this clone with a few counts. The chain couples TRBV9 to TRBJ1-1; tentatively, D is TRBD1 (6 bases). The CDR3 has 16 residues. The V end lost 4 bases, the J end lost 4 bases, and 20 bases lay between the germline ends. Per the germline V gene, CDR1 is SGDLS and CDR2 is YYNGEE. For the CDR3, the DNA is TGTGCCAGCAGCCTCGAGGGGGGACGGGCCCCCACTGAAGCTTTCTTT. This translates into CASSLEGGRAPTEAFF.

This clone was observed at least ten times. V and J are TRBV7-9 and TRBJ1-2; D is ambiguous. This CDR3 is 13 amino acids long. Germline V gene sequence: CDR1 SEHNR, CDR2 FQNEAQ (reference sequence). Deletions cut 1 base from V and 10 bases from J, with 13 bases between. The CDR3 nucleotides read TGTGCCAGCAGCTTAGGAACGGATTTAAACTACACCTTC. Translated, it gives CASSLGTDLNYTF. Full variable domain (rest looked up from reference TRBV7-9 and TRBJ1-2): DTGVSQNPRHKITKRGQNVTFRCDPISEHNRLYWYRQTLGQGPEFLTYFQNEAQLEKSRLLSDRFSAERPKGSFSTLEIQRTEQGDSAMYLCASSLGTDLNYTFGSGTRLTVV.

The chain joins TRBV21-1 to TRBJ1-1; TRBD1 is the table's D call, not checked against the DNA. TRBV21-1 is an annotated pseudogene. The CDR3 runs 18 residues. The chain's CDR3 is CASSKKERPTGMNTEAFF. In nucleotides, the CDR3 is TGTGCCAGCAGCAAAAAAGAGCGCCCGACAGGGATGAACACTGAAGCTTTCTTT.

The chain employs TRBV19 and TRBJ2-7; possibly TRBD1 or TRBD2 for D (5 bases each). Trimming cost V 5 bases and J 4 bases, with 12 bases left between them. The germline gives CDR1 LNHDA, CDR2 SQIVND (reference sequence). The CDR3 extends over 13 amino acids. The CDR3 DNA reads as TGTGCCAGTAGTTGGGGGACGGTATACGAGCAGTACTTC. It translates to CASSWGTVYEQYF.

The chain is built from TRBV5-4 and TRBJ2-2, with 10 bases that match TRBD2. The CDR3 runs 17 residues. CDR1 SGHNT and CDR2 YYREEE come from the germline V gene (reference sequence). V gave up 4 bases and J gave up 4 bases; unmatched junction bases: 10. The CDR3 region has the DNA TGTGCCAGCAGCCCCTCTAAGCGGGGGGGCCTCACCGGGGAGCTGTTTTTT. This codes for CASSPSKRGGLTGELFF.

The rearrangement links TRBV6-5 to TRBJ1-5, with 9 bases that match TRBD1. The CDR3 runs 12 residues. The V and J ends lost 10 bases and 5 bases, in that order; junction bases with no gene match: 3. Per germline, CDR1 MNHEY and CDR2 SVGAGI. In DNA, the CDR3 is TGTGCCACCCGACAGGGGGATCAGCCCCAGCATTTT. Translation gives CATRQGDQPQHF.

The rearrangement links TRBV30 to TRBJ1-5; 7 bases match TRBD1. Germline CDR1 reads GTSNPN; CDR2 reads SVGIG (reference sequence). This CDR3 region has 17 residues. Trimming removed 1 base from V and 2 bases from J; junction bases left unmatched: 11. The CDR3 DNA sequence: TGTGCCTGGAGTGGAGACAGGGATCGTCGTGGCAATCAGCCCCAGCATTTT. Protein: CAWSGDRDRRGNQPQHF.

The chain joins TRBV3-1 (or the pseudogene TRBV3-2) to TRBJ2-7, with a weak D call TRBD2 (5 bases). In germline, CDR1 is LGHDT, CDR2 YNNKEL (reference sequence). The CDR3 runs 12 residues. Trimming left V 4 bases short and J 3 bases short, with 7 bases between. The CDR3 protein is CASSPDFYEQYF. The CDR3 bases are TGTGCCAGCAGCCCGGACTTCTACGAGCAGTACTTC.

The chain has TRBV30 and TRBJ1-1; no firm D call. The germline gives CDR1 GTSNPN, CDR2 SVGIG (reference sequence). V dropped 1 base and J dropped 4 bases, with 10 bases sitting between them. The CDR3 has 13 amino acids. In DNA, the CDR3 is TGTGCCTGGAGTGGTCTCGTCAGCACTGAAGCTTTCTTT. The encoded protein is CAWSGLVSTEAFF.

The chain uses TRBV6-5 and TRBJ1-5; a weak D match, TRBD1 (5 bases). The CDR3 covers 13 residues. Between the trimmed V and J ends, which lost 6 bases and 7 bases, there was a span of 13 bases. CDR1 is MNHEY, CDR2 SVGAGI, per germline. CDR3 in DNA: TGTGCCAGCAGAGGGGATTCGGGACAGCCCCAGCATTTT. Its translation: CASRGDSGQPQHF.

This clone is a singleton in its sample. The CDR3 DNA sequence: TGTGCCAGTGCACTAGGGGCGCTGGGAGCTTTCTTT. Translated: CASALGALGAFF. V and J are TRBV28 and TRBJ1-1, with a possible D match to TRBD1 (5 bases). The CDR3 extends over 12 amino acids. Trimming shortened V by 9 bases and J by 10 bases, and 18 bases separated the two germline ends. CDR1 and CDR2 from the germline V gene are MDHEN and SYDVKM. Looking up the rest from reference TRBV28 and TRBJ1-1 gives the full variable domain: DVKVTQSSRYLVKRTGEKVFLECVQDMDHENMFWYRQDPGLGLRLIYFSYDVKMKEKGDIPEGYSVSREKKERFSLILESASTNQTSMYLCASALGALGAFFGQGTRLTVV.

V usage is TRBV9 and J usage is TRBJ2-1; 9 nucleotides match TRBD1. V trimming: 0 bases; J trimming: 7 bases; junction bases outside the gene matches: 5. The CDR3 covers 15 residues. Germline-derived CDR1 and CDR2 are SGDLS and YYNGEE. Here the CDR3 DNA reads TGTGCCAGCAGCGTAGAGGGACAGGGTGGGAATGAGCAGTTCTTC. Encoded protein: CASSVEGQGGNEQFF. The complete variable domain, with remaining parts taken from reference TRBV9 and TRBJ2-1, reads DSGVTQTPKHLITATGQRVTLRCSPRSGDLSVYWYQQSLDQGLQFLIQYYNGEERAKGNILERFSAQQFPDLHSELNLSSLELGDSALYFCASSVEGQGGNEQFFGPGTRLTVL.

The gene calls are TRBV27 and TRBJ2-7; D is perhaps TRBD2 (5 bases). The V gene's germline CDR1 is MNHEY and CDR2 SMNVEV (reference sequence). The CDR3 sequence is 14 residues long. The V end was cut by 3 bases, the J end by 4 bases, with 13 bases between. For the CDR3, the DNA is TGTGCCAGCAGTTTCGGGGTAGGATCGTACGAGCAGTACTTC. It codes for CASSFGVGSYEQYF.

This chain uses TRBV9 with TRBJ1-3; no definite D call. The CDR3 totals 15 residues. Germline V gives CDR1 SGDLS, CDR2 YYNGEE. Deletions cut 3 bases from V and 2 bases from J, with 12 bases between. The CDR3 region is CASSGRHSTGNTIYF. DNA for the CDR3: TGTGCCAGCAGCGGACGACATTCGACTGGAAACACCATATATTTT.

The V call is TRBV2, the J call TRBJ1-4; the D gene is possibly TRBD1 (5 bases). Germline V gives CDR1 SNHLY, CDR2 FYNNEI. The CDR3 extends over 15 amino acids. V lost 5 bases and J 7 bases, leaving 17 bases between the germline ends. CDR3 nucleotide sequence: TGTGCCAGCAGTAGCTTTCAGGGTGTCGGTGAAAAACTGTTTTTT. Its translation is CASSSFQGVGEKLFF. The full variable domain, rest sourced from reference TRBV2 and TRBJ1-4, is EPEVTQTPSHQVTQMGQEVILRCVPISNHLYFYWYRQILGQKVEFLVSFYNNEISEKSEIFDDQFSVERPDGSNFTLKIRSTKLEDSAMYFCASSSFQGVGEKLFFGSGTQLSVL.

The J gene is TRBJ2-7, the V gene TRBV3-1 (or the pseudogene TRBV3-2); tentatively, D is TRBD1 (6 bases). The CDR3 spans 13 residues. V dropped 4 bases and J dropped 2 bases, with 9 bases sitting between them. The germline CDR1 and CDR2 sequences are LGHDT and YNNKEL (reference sequence). CDR3 coding DNA: TGTGCCAGCAGCCCAGGACAGCCCTACGAGCAGTACTTC. It is translated as CASSPGQPYEQYF.

The V and J genes are TRBV6-5 and TRBJ2-7, with no clear D. The germline V gene encodes CDR1 MNHEY and CDR2 SVGAGI. The CDR3 consists of 15 residues. V was clipped by 5 bases and J by 0 bases, with 14 bases between them. CDR3 nucleotide sequence: TGTGCCAGCAGTCCCCGATGGGCCGCCTCCTACGAGCAGTACTTC. Translated, it gives CASSPRWAASYEQYF.

The chain combines TRBV7-2 with TRBJ1-6; no definite D call. The CDR3 spans 16 residues. Germline V CDR1 and CDR2: SGHTA, FQGNSA. Trimming left V 1 base short and J 0 bases short, with 7 bases between. The CDR3 region has the DNA TGTGCCAGCAGCTTAGGGGGAAGCTCCTATAATTCACCCCTCCACTTT. Amino acids: CASSLGGSSYNSPLHF.

This clone has just one count. The chain joins TRBV11-2 to TRBJ2-7; D gene ambiguous. The germline CDR1 and CDR2 sequences are SGHAT and FQNNGV. This CDR3 is 13 amino acids long. V dropped 1 base and J dropped 5 bases, with 9 bases sitting between them. CDR3 region: CASSLGRSNEQYF. CDR3 bases: TGTGCCAGCAGCTTAGGCAGGTCCAACGAGCAGTACTTC.

This chain joins TRBV15 and TRBJ1-3; D perhaps matches TRBD1 (5 bases). With 0 bases removed from V and 1 base from J, the gap between germline ends came to 7 bases. The CDR3 is 15 amino acids. Germline values: CDR1 LNHNV, CDR2 YYDKDF (reference sequence). The CDR3 loop is CATSRDAGSGNTIYF. The CDR3 DNA is TGTGCCACCAGCAGAGATGCAGGGTCTGGAAACACCATATATTTT.

The chain recombines TRBV6-5 with TRBJ2-7, with 8 nucleotides matching TRBD2. The CDR3 sequence is 15 residues long. Trimming cost V 6 bases and J 3 bases; bases outside gene matches: 10. The germline V gene has CDR1 MNHEY and CDR2 SVGAGI. The CDR3 region is CASSPGRGDYYEQYF. The CDR3 DNA sequence: TGTGCCAGCAGCCCAGGGCGGGGGGACTACTACGAGCAGTACTTC.

V gene TRBV27 combines with J gene TRBJ2-4, with TRBD1 matching 7 bases. In germline, CDR1 is MNHEY, CDR2 SMNVEV (reference sequence). The CDR3 is made up of 14 amino acids. The trim removed 4 bases at V and 11 bases at J, leaving 11 bases unmatched. The CDR3 DNA reads TGTGCCAGCAGTTCGACAGGGATTTCCAACTTTCAGTACTTC. Translating it yields CASSSTGISNFQYF.

This clone was observed a handful of times. The J gene is TRBJ1-6, the V gene TRBV5-4; no clear D gene. With 4 bases removed from V and 7 bases from J, the gap between germline ends came to 15 bases. Germline V gene sequence: CDR1 SGHNT, CDR2 YYREEE (reference sequence). CDR3 length: 15 residues. The chain's CDR3 is CASSLGGQTNSPLHF. CDR3 DNA sequence: TGTGCCAGCAGCCTGGGCGGGCAGACCAATTCACCCCTCCACTTT.

The V call is TRBV4-3, the J call TRBJ1-2; perhaps TRBD1 as D (5 bases). Trimming removed 0 bases at V and 5 bases at J, with 13 bases between. CDR1 and CDR2 (germline): LGHNA, YSLEER. The CDR3 totals 15 residues. CDR3: CASSQDRQRSYGYTF. For the CDR3, the DNA is TGCGCCAGCAGCCAAGATCGACAGAGATCATATGGCTACACCTTC.

CDR3 amino acids: CATSDFTLGQGSEQFF. In nucleotides, the CDR3 is TGTGCCACCAGTGATTTCACCCTAGGACAGGGGAGTGAGCAGTTCTTC. J is TRBJ2-1 and V is TRBV24-1, with 9 bases identical to TRBD1. The CDR3 loop spans 16 amino acids. The germline V gene has CDR1 KGHDR and CDR2 SFDVKD. J was trimmed by 9 bases and V by 1 base; bases with no gene match: 9.

This rearrangement joins TRBV14 to TRBJ2-1, with D possibly matching TRBD2 (5 bases). V dropped 0 bases and J dropped 9 bases, with 15 bases sitting between them. The CDR3 is 15 residues long. Germline V gene lookup returns CDR1 SGHDN and CDR2 FVKESK. The CDR3 spells CASSQDRRSRGEQFF. Written as DNA, the CDR3 is TGTGCCAGCAGCCAAGATAGACGGTCCCGGGGTGAGCAGTTCTTC. Combining the CDR3 with reference TRBV14 and TRBJ2-1 gives the whole variable domain EAGVTQFPSHSVIEKGQTVTLRCDPISGHDNLYWYRRVMGKEIKFLLHFVKESKQDESGMPNNRFLAERTGGTYSTLKVQPAELEDSGVYFCASSQDRRSRGEQFFGPGTRLTVL.